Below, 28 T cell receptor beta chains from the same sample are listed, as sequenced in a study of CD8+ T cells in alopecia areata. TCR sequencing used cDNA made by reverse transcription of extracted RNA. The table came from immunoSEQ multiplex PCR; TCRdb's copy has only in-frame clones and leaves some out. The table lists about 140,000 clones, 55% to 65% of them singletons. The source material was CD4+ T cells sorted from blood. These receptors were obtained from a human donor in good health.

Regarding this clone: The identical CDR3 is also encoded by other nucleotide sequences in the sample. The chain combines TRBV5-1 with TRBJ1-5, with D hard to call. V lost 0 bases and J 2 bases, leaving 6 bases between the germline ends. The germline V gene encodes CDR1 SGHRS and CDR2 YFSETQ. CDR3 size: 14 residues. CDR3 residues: CASSLVGGNQPQHF. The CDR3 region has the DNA TGCGCCAGCAGCTTGGTTGGTGGCAATCAGCCCCAGCATTTT.

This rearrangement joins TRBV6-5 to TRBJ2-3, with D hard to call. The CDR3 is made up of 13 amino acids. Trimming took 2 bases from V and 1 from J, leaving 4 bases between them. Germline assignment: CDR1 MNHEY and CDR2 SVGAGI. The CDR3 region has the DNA TGTGCCAGCAGTTACGAAGGCACAGATACGCAGTATTTT. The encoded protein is CASSYEGTDTQYF.

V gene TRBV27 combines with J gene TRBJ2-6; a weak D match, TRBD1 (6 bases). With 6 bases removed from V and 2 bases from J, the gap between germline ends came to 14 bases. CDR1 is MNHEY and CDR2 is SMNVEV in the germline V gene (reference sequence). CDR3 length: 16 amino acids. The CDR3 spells CASRVNNRAGANVLTF. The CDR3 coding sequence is TGTGCCAGCAGAGTAAACAACAGGGCTGGGGCCAACGTCCTGACTTTC.

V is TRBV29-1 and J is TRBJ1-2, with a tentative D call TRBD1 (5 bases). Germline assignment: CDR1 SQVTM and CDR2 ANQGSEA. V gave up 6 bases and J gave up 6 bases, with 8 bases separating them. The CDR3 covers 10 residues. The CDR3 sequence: CSVAGNGYTF. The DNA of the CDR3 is TGCAGCGTCGCAGGGAATGGCTACACCTTC.

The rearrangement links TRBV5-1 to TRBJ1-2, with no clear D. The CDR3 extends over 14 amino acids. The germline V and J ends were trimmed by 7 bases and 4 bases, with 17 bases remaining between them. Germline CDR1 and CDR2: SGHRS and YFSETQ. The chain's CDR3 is CASRPGEAPYGYTF. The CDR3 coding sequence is TGCGCCAGCCGACCCGGGGAGGCGCCCTATGGCTACACCTTC.

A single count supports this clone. The CDR3 nucleotides are TGTGCCAGCAGCTTTTTTGGTGAAGCTTTCTTT. This encodes CASSFFGEAFF. V is TRBV11-2 and J is TRBJ1-1, with D unresolved. V was shortened by 3 bases and J by 7 bases, with 6 bases between the two germline ends. CDR1 is SGHAT and CDR2 is FQNNGV in the germline V gene. The CDR3 spans 11 residues.

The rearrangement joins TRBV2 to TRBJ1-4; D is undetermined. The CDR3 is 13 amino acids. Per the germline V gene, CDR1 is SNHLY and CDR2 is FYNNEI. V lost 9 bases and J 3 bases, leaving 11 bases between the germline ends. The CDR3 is CASRLGANEKLFF. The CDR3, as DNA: TGTGCCAGTCGGTTGGGAGCTAATGAAAAACTGTTTTTT.

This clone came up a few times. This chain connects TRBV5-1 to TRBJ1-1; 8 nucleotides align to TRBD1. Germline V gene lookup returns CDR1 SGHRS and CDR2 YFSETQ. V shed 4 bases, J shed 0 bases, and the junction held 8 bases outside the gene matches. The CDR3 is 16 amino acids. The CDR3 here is CASSRLRTGMNTEAFF. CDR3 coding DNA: TGCGCCAGCAGCCGACTCCGGACAGGGATGAACACTGAAGCTTTCTTT.

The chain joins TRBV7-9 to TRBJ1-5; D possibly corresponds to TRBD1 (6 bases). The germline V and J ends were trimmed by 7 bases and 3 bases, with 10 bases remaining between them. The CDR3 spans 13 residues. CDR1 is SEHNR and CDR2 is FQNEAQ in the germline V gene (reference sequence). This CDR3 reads CASTTGNNQPQHF. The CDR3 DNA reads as TGTGCCAGCACCACAGGGAACAATCAGCCCCAGCATTTT.

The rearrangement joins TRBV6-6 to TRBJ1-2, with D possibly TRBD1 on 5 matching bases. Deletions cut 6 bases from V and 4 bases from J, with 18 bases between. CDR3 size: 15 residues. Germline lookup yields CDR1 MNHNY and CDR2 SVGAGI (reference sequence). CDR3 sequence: CASSLPGQGSYGYTF. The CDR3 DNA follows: TGTGCCAGCAGCCTCCCGGGGCAGGGATCCTATGGCTACACCTTC.

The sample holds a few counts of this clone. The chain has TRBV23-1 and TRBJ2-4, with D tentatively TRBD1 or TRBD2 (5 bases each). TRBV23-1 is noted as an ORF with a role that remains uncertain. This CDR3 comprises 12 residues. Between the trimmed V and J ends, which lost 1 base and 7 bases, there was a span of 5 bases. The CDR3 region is CASSQWGNIQYF. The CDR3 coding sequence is TGCGCCAGCAGTCAATGGGGGAACATTCAGTACTTC.

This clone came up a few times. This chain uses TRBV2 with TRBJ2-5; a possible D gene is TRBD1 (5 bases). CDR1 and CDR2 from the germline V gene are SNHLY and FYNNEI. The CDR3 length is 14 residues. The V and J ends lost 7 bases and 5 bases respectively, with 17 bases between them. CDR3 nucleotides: TGTGCCAGCACGAGGACCAGGGAAGGGGAGACCCAGTACTTC. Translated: CASTRTREGETQYF. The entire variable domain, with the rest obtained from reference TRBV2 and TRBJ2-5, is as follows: EPEVTQTPSHQVTQMGQEVILRCVPISNHLYFYWYRQILGQKVEFLVSFYNNEISEKSEIFDDQFSVERPDGSNFTLKIRSTKLEDSAMYFCASTRTREGETQYFGPGTRLLVL.

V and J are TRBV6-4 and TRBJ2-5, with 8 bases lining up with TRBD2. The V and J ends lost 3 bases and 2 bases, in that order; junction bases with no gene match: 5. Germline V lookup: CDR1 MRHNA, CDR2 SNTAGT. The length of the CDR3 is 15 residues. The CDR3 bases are TGTGCCAGCAGTGAAGGGTCGGGAGGGCAAGAGACCCAGTACTTC. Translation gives CASSEGSGGQETQYF.

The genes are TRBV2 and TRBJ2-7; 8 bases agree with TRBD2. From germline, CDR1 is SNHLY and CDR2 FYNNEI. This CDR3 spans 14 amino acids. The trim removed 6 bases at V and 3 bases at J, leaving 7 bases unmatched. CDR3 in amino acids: CASRGLVLNYEQYF. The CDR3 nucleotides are TGTGCCAGCAGGGGACTAGTCCTTAACTACGAGCAGTACTTC.

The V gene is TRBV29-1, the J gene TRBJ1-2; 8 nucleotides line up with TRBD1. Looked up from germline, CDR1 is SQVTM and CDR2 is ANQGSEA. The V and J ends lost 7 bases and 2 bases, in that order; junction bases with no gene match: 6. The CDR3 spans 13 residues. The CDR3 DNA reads TGCAGCGCTGCCGGGGACAGGAACTATGGCTACACCTTC. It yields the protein CSAAGDRNYGYTF.

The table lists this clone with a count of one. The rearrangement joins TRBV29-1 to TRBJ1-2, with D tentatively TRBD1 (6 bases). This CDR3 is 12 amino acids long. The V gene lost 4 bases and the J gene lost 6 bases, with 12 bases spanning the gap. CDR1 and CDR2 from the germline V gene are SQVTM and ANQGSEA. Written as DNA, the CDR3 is TGCAGCGTTGGGTGGGGGGCAAATGGCTACACCTTC. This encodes CSVGWGANGYTF.

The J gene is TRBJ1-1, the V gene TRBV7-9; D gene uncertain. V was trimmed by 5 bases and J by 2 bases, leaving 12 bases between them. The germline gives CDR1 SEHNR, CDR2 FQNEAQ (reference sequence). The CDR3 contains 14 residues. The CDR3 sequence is CASSPSLINTEAFF. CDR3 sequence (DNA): TGTGCCAGCAGCCCCTCGCTAATTAACACTGAAGCTTTCTTT.

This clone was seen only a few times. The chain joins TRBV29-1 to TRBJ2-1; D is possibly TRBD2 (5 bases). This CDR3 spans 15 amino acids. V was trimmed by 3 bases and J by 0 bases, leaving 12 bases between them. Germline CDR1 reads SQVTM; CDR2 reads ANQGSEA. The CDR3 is CSVDVSGSSYNEQFF. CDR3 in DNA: TGCAGCGTTGATGTTTCGGGGAGCTCCTACAATGAGCAGTTCTTC.

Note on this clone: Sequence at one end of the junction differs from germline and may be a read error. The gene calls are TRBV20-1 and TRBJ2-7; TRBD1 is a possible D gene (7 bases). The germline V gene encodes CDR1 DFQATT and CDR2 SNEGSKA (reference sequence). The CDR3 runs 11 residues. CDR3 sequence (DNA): TGCAGTGCCAGACAGGGCCGGATAGCGGCGTTC. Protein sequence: CSARQGRIAAF.

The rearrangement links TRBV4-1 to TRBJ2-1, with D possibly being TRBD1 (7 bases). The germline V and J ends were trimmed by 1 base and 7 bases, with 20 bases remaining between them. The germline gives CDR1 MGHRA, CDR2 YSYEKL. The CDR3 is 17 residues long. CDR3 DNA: TGCGCCAGCAGCCAAGTGGGGGGACAGCCCTTGGTAAATGAGCAGTTCTTC. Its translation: CASSQVGGQPLVNEQFF.

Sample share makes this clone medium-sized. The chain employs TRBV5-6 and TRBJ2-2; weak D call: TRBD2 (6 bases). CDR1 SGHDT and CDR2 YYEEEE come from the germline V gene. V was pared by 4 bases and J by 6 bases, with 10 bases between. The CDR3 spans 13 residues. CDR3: CASSLGLPGELFF. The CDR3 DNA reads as TGTGCCAGCAGCCTGGGACTCCCCGGGGAGCTGTTTTTT.

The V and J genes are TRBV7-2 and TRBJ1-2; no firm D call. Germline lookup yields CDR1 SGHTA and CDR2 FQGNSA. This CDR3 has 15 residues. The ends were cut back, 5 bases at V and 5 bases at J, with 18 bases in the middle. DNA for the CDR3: TGTGCCAGCAGCCCATCCCCCGGGAGGAGGTATGGCTACACCTTC. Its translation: CASSPSPGRRYGYTF.

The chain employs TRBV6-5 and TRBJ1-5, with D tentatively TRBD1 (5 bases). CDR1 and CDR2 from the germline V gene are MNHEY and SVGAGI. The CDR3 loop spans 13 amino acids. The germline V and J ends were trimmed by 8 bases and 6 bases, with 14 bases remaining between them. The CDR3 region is CASRGGLSQPQHF. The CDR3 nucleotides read TGTGCCAGCCGGGGGGGGTTGAGTCAGCCCCAGCATTTT.

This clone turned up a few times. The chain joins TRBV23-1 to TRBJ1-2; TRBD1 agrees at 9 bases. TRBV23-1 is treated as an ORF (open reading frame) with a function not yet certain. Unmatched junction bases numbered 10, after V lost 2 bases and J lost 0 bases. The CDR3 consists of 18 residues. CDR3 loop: CASSQGTGFLRANYGYTF. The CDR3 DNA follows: TGCGCCAGCAGTCAAGGGACAGGGTTTCTCCGAGCTAACTATGGCTACACCTTC.

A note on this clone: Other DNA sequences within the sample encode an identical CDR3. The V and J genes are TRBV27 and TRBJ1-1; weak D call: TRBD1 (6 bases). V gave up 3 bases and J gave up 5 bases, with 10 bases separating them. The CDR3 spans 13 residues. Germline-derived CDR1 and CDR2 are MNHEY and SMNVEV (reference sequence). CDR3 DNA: TGTGCCAGCAGTTTGACAGGCTTAACTGAAGCTTTCTTT. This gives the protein CASSLTGLTEAFF.

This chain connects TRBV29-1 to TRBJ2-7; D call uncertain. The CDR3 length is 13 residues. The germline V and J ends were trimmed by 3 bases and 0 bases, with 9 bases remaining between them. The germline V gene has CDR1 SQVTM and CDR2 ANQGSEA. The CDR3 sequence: CSVEAVGSYEQYF. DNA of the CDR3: TGCAGCGTTGAGGCGGTCGGCTCCTACGAGCAGTACTTC.

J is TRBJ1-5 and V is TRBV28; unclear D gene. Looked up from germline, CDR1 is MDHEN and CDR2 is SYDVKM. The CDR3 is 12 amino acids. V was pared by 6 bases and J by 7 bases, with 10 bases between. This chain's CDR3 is CASRGTGQPQHF. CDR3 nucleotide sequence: TGTGCCAGCAGGGGAACGGGGCAGCCCCAGCATTTT. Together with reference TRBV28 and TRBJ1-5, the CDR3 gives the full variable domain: DVKVTQSSRYLVKRTGEKVFLECVQDMDHENMFWYRQDPGLGLRLIYFSYDVKMKEKGDIPEGYSVSREKKERFSLILESASTNQTSMYLCASRGTGQPQHFGDGTRLSIL.

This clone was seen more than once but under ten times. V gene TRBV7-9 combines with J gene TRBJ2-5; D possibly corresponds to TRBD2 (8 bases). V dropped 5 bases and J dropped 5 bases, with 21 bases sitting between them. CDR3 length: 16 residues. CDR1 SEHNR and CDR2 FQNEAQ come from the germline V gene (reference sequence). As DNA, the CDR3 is TGTGCCAGCAGCCCTCGAGGGATAGCGGGACAGGAGACCCAGTACTTC. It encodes CASSPRGIAGQETQYF.